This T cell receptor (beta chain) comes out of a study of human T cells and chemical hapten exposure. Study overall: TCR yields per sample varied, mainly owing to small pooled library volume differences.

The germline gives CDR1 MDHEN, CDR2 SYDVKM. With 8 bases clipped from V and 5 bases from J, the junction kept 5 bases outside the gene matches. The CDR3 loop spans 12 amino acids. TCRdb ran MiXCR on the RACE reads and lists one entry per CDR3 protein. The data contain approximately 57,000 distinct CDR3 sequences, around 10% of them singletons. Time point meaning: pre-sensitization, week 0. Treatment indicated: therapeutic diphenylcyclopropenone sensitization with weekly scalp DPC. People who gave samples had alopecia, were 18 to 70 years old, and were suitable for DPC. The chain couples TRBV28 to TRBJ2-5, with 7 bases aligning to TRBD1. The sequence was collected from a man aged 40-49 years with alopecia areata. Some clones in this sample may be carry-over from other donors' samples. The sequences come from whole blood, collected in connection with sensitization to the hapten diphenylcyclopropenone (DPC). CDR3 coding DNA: TGTGCCAGCGGTACAGGGGTCGAGACCCAGTACTTC. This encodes CASGTGVETQYF. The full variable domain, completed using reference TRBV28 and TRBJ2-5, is DVKVTQSSRYLVKRTGEKVFLECVQDMDHENMFWYRQDPGLGLRLIYFSYDVKMKEKGDIPEGYSVSREKKERFSLILESASTNQTSMYLCASGTGVETQYFGPGTRLLVL.